Included here is one T cell receptor (beta chain) sequence, with context. This entry is derived from a study of blood T cells in healthy people across ages. The CDR3 runs to 16 residues. Germline loops: CDR1 GTSNPN, CDR2 SVGIG (reference sequence). V was clipped by 5 bases and J by 3 bases; unmatched bases: 12. Using a J-beta primer mix together with a sample-barcoded 5' primer, a second PCR was run for roughly 6 to 11 cycles. TCRdb re-called the 5' RACE reads through MiXCR, storing one row per CDR3 protein. The sample gives roughly 1,500,000 distinct CDR3 sequences, about 35% of which show up once; about 11% is in the top ten.

The TCR originated in a woman under 40 in good health. The sample was blood. The V call is TRBV30, the J call TRBJ1-2, with TRBD1 matching over 10 bases. CDR3 residues: CAWGLGGQGYDYGYTF. The DNA for the CDR3 is TGTGCCTGGGGACTGGGGGGACAGGGGTACGACTATGGCTACACCTTC.